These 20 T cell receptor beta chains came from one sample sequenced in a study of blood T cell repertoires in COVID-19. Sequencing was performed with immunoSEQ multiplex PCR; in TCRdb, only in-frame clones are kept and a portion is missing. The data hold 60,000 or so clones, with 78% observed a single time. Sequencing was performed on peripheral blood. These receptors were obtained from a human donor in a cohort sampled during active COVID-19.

The CDR3 DNA reads as TGCAGCGTTTATGTGGTAGGGGACTATGGCTACACCTTC. Residues: CSVYVVGDYGYTF. This chain connects TRBV29-1 to TRBJ1-2, with a tentative D call TRBD1 (5 bases). The ends were cut back, 5 bases at V and 3 bases at J, with 13 bases in the middle. CDR3 length: 13 residues. The V gene's germline CDR1 is SQVTM and CDR2 ANQGSEA.

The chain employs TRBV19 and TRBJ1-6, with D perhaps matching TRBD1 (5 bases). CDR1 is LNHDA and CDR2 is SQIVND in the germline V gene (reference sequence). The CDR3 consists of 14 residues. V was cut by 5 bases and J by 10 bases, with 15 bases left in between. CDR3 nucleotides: TGTGCCAGTAGTCGAACAGGTGCCCAATCACCCCTCCACTTT. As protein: CASSRTGAQSPLHF.

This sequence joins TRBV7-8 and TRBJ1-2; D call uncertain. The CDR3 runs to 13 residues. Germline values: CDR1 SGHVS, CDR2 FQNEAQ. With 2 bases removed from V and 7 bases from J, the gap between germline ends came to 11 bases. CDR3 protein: CASSLQGRIGYTF. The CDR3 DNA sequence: TGTGCCAGCAGCTTACAAGGGAGGATTGGCTACACCTTC.

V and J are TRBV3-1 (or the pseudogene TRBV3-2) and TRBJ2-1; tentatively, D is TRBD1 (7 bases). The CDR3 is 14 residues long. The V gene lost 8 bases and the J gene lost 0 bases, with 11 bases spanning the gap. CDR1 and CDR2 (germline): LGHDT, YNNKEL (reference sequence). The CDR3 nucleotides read TGTGCCAGCCACAGGGGAGGCTCCTACAATGAGCAGTTCTTC. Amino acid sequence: CASHRGGSYNEQFF.

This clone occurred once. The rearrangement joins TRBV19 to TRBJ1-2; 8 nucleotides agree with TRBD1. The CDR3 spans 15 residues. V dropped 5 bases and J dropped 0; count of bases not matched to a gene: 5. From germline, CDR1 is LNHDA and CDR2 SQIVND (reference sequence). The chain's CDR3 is CASSPTDRANYGYTF. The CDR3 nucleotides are TGTGCCAGTAGTCCTACGGACAGGGCTAACTATGGCTACACCTTC.

CDR3 DNA: TGTGCCAGCAGTTTCGGAGGGGGCAGTGAAGCTTTCTTT. Translating gives CASSFGGGSEAFF. This chain connects TRBV28 to TRBJ1-1, with 7 bases matching TRBD1. Germline V CDR1 and CDR2: MDHEN, SYDVKM. J gave up 7 bases and V 3 bases, and 5 bases lay outside the gene matches. This CDR3 spans 13 amino acids.

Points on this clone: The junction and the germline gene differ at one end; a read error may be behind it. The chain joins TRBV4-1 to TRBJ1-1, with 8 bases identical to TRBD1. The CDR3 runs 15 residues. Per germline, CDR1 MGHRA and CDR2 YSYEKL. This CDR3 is CASSHTDRANTEVFF. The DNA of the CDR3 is TGCGCCAGCAGCCACACGGACAGGGCGAACACTGAAGTTTTCTTT.

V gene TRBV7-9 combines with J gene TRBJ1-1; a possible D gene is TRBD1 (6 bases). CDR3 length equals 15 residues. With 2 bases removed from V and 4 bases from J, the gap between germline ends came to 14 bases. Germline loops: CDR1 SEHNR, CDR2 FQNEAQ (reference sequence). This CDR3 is CASSLQGMVSTEAFF. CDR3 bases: TGTGCCAGCAGCTTACAGGGGATGGTGAGCACTGAAGCTTTCTTT.

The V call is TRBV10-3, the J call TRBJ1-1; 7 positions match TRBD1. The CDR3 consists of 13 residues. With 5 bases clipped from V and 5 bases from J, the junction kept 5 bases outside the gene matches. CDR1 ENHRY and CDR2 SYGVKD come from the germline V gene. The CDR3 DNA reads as TGTGCCATCAGTACAGGGGTTATGACTGAAGCTTTCTTT. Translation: CAISTGVMTEAFF.

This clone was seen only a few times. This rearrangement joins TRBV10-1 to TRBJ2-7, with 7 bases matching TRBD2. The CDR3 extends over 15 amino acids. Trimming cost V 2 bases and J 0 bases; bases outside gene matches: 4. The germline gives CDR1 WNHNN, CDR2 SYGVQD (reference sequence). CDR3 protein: CASSEREAPSYEQYF. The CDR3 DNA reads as TGCGCCAGCAGTGAGCGGGAGGCACCCTCCTACGAGCAGTACTTC.

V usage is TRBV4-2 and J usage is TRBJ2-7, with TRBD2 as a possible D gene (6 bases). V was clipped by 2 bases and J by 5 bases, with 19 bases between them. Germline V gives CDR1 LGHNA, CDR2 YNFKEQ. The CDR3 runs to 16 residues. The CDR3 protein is CASSQRGGTLINEQYF. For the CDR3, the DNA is TGTGCCAGCAGCCAAAGGGGCGGGACGTTGATTAACGAGCAGTACTTC.

The CDR3 loop reads CASSFFGTFHSDQPQHF. CDR3 coding DNA: TGTGCCAGCAGTTTTTTTGGGACTTTTCATTCCGATCAGCCCCAGCATTTT. This chain connects TRBV28 to TRBJ1-5, with D perhaps TRBD1 (5 bases). Germline-derived CDR1 and CDR2 are MDHEN and SYDVKM. Trimming left V 3 bases short and J 5 bases short, with 20 bases between. The CDR3 is 17 residues long.

CDR3 amino acids: CASSPRWTGRTGELFF. CDR3 DNA sequence: TGTGCCAGCAGTCCACGGTGGACAGGGCGAACCGGGGAGCTGTTTTTT. This sequence joins TRBV2 and TRBJ2-2; 8 bases map to TRBD1. V dropped 5 bases and J dropped 5; count of bases not matched to a gene: 10. The CDR3 is made up of 16 amino acids. Per the germline V gene, CDR1 is SNHLY and CDR2 is FYNNEI. The whole variable domain, remainder taken from reference TRBV2 and TRBJ2-2, is EPEVTQTPSHQVTQMGQEVILRCVPISNHLYFYWYRQILGQKVEFLVSFYNNEISEKSEIFDDQFSVERPDGSNFTLKIRSTKLEDSAMYFCASSPRWTGRTGELFFGEGSRLTVL.

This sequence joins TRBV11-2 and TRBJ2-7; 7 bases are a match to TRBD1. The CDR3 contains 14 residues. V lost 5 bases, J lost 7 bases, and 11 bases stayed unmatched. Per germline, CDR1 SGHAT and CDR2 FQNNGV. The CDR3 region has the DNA TGTGCCAGCAGCGCAATAAGACAGGGTCGAGAGCAGTACTTC. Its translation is CASSAIRQGREQYF.

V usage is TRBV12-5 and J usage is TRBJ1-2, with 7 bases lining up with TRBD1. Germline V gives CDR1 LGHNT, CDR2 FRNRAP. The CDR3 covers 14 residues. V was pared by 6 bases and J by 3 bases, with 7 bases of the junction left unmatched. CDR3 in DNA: TGTGCTAGTGGAAGAGGGGGCAGGGACTATGGCTACACCTTC. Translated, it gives CASGRGGRDYGYTF.

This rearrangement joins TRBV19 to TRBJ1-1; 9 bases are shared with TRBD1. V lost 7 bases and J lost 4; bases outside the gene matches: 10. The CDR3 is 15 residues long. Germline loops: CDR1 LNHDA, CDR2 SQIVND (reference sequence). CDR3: CASNNRGRGVTEAFF. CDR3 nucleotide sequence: TGTGCCAGTAACAACAGGGGGCGAGGAGTCACTGAAGCTTTCTTT.

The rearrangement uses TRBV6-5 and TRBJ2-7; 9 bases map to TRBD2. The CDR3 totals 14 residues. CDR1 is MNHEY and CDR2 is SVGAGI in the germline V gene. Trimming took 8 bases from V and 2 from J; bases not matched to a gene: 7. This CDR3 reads CASGLAGVTYEQYF. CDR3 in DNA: TGTGCCAGCGGTTTAGCGGGAGTAACCTACGAGCAGTACTTC.

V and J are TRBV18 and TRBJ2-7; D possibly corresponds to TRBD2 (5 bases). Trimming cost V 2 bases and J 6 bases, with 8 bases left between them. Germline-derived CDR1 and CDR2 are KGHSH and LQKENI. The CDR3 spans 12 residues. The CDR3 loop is CASSPAEAEQYF. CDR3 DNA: TGTGCCAGCTCACCAGCGGAGGCCGAGCAGTACTTC.

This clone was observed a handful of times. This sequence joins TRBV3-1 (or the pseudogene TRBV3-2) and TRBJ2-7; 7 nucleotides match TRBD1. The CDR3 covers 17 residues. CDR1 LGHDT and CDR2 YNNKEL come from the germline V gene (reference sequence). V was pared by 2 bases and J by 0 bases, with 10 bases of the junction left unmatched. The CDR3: CASSQREGQYISYEQYF. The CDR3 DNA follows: TGTGCCAGCAGCCAACGCGAGGGACAGTATATCTCCTACGAGCAGTACTTC.

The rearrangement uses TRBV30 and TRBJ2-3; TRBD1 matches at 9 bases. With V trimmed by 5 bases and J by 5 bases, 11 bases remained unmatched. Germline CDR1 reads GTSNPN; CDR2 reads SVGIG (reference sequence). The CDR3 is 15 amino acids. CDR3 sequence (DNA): TGTGCCTGGCTCCCGACAGGGGGGCCCAAAGATACGCAGTATTTT. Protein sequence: CAWLPTGGPKDTQYF.